The source of this T cell receptor beta chain is a study of cytomegalovirus exposure and HLA in healthy donors. Study-level results: Trimming of TCR beta V- and J-genes showed a link, identified in a later analysis, to a missense DCLRE1C variant. Reportedly, a later analysis found an Asian-associated ancestry cluster had fewer N-insertions than the roughly 700-donor mean. The presence/absence work took it that sequencing depth was about the same across donors. Overall, about 160 TCR beta chains were annotated as cytomegalovirus-associated.

PCR primers comprised 60 Vbeta and 13 Jbeta primers. The repertoire was sequenced with immunoSEQ multiplex PCR; TCRdb's copy has only in-frame clones and lacks some. The repertoire holds 180,000 or so clones, 60% to 80% seen once, with roughly 7.1% in the top ten. CDR3 length: 14 amino acids. Trimming left V 1 base short and J 9 bases short, with 13 bases between. Germline V gene data show CDR1 as SEHNR and CDR2 as FQNEAQ (reference sequence). About this clone itself: The antigen is not known.

This clonotype was sampled from a woman between 40 and 50 years old in good health and CMV-seropositive. The chain recombines TRBV7-9 with TRBJ2-1; weak D call: TRBD2 (6 bases). The specimen was PBMCs. Here the CDR3 DNA reads TGTGCCAGCAGCTTAGACGCGGCGGGGTCTGAGCAGTTCTTC. This sequence encodes CASSLDAAGSEQFF.